These T cell receptor beta chains were read from a single sample in a study of identical twins. TCRdb re-called the 5' RACE reads with MiXCR, one entry per CDR3 protein. This table has some 900,000 distinct CDR3 sequences, approximately 13% appearing once. The sample also formed part of further work on yellow fever vaccine responses in identical twins.

The sequencing input was PBMCs. These receptors were collected from a young woman in good health. Each CDR3 is given with its conserved first and last residue. D genes are given only for firm matches. Size is stated for part of the rows, as once, few or many counts, or as a class when the clone is expanded.

clone_size j_call d_call v_call cdr3_nt cdr3_aa
few TRBJ2-7 TRBD1 TRBV4-1 TGCGCCAGCAGCCAAGTAGCTTTTGGGGACAGGGGGTCCTACGAGCAGTACTTC CASSQVAFGDRGSYEQYF
- TRBJ1-1 - TRBV15 TGTGCCACCAGCAAACCCGGGGGCGCGAGCACTGAAGCTTTCTTT CATSKPGGASTEAFF
- TRBJ2-7 TRBD2 TRBV4-2 TGTGCCAGCAGCTCTCCCCTAGCGGACGAGCAGTACTTC CASSSPLADEQYF
few TRBJ2-3 - TRBV6-6 TGTGCCAGCAGAACTGCGCAAGATACGCAGTATTTT CASRTAQDTQYF
many TRBJ2-1 TRBD1 TRBV10-3 TGTGCCATCAGTTGGGGACCGGGACAGGGTAACAATGAGCAGTTCTTC CAISWGPGQGNNEQFF
few TRBJ2-5 TRBD2 TRBV10-3 TGTGCCATCAGCGCCGGAGCGGGGGAAGAGACCCAGTACTTC CAISAGAGEETQYF
- TRBJ2-7 - TRBV7-9 TGTGCCAGCAGCGCAATCTTACCTCAACCCCTTAGGAACGAGCAGTACTTC CASSAILPQPLRNEQYF
many TRBJ2-5 TRBD1 TRBV12-3/TRBV12-4 TGTGCCAGCAGTTTCTCGACAGGGAAAGAGACCCAGTACTTC CASSFSTGKETQYF
few TRBJ2-5 TRBD2 TRBV10-3 TGTGCCATCAGTGACGGAACTAGCGGGGCGGATGAGACCCAGTACTTC CAISDGTSGADETQYF
many TRBJ2-1 TRBD1 TRBV12-3/TRBV12-4 TGTGCCAGCAGTTTAGGGACAGGGACCCATGAGCAGTTCTTC CASSLGTGTHEQFF
many TRBJ2-3 TRBD2 TRBV12-3/TRBV12-4 TGTGCCAGCAGTTTAAGGGCTAGCGGGGACACAGATACGCAGTATTTT CASSLRASGDTDTQYF
few TRBJ2-1 - TRBV6-1 TGTGCCAGCAAATCCACAGGGAACACCTACAATGAGCAGTTCTTC CASKSTGNTYNEQFF
- TRBJ1-6 - TRBV20-1 TGCAGTGCCGGCAACGGCAATTCACCCCTCCACTTT CSAGNGNSPLHF
few TRBJ2-3 - TRBV11-3 TGTGCCAGCAGCACCATCCCCGACCGCACAGATACGCAGTATTTT CASSTIPDRTDTQYF
few TRBJ2-4 TRBD2 TRBV4-2 TGTGCCAGCAGCCCGTTCTCTAGCGGGGCTGACATTCAGTACTTC CASSPFSSGADIQYF
few TRBJ2-1 TRBD2 TRBV20-1 TGCAGTGCTCCCCGGGTAGCGGGAGCGGTTGGGGTCTACAATGAGCAGTTCTTC CSAPRVAGAVGVYNEQFF
many TRBJ2-1 - TRBV12-3/TRBV12-4 TGTGCCAGCAGTTTGGGGGGGCGGGTTGAGCAGTTCTTC CASSLGGRVEQFF
many TRBJ2-1 - TRBV7-2 TGTGCCAGCAGCTTAGGGGGGAAACGGTACAATGAGCAGTTCTTC CASSLGGKRYNEQFF
- TRBJ2-1 - TRBV15 TGTGCCACCAGCAGAGATTGGGTGGTAAGATCTGGTGAGCAGTTCTTC CATSRDWVVRSGEQFF
- TRBJ2-7 TRBD1 TRBV29-1 TGCAGCGTTGAAGGGGTACAGGGGGCCTCCTACGAGCAGTACTTC CSVEGVQGASYEQYF
- TRBJ2-1 TRBD2 TRBV12-3/TRBV12-4 TGTGCCAGCCAGGGTCCTAGCGGGAATGAGCAGTTCTTC CASQGPSGNEQFF
few TRBJ2-3 - TRBV7-9 TGTGCCAGCAGCTTGGGGACTCCCACAGATACGCAGTATTTT CASSLGTPTDTQYF
- TRBJ2-7 - TRBV27 TGTGCCAGCAGTTTAAGCGGGTACGGCTACGAGCAGTACTTC CASSLSGYGYEQYF
many TRBJ2-5 - TRBV5-1 TGCGCCAGCAGCCGGAGACAACAGCAAGAGACCCAGTACTTC CASSRRQQQETQYF
- TRBJ2-5 - TRBV28 TGTGCCAGCAGCTACAGGGTGGGCCCAGAGACCCAGTACTTC CASSYRVGPETQYF
- TRBJ1-2 - TRBV10-3 TGTGCCATCAGTGTGTCCTATGGCTACACCTTC CAISVSYGYTF
- TRBJ2-3 - TRBV5-1 TGCGCCAGCAGCTTGGGCAGGGCCAATACGCAGAATTTT CASSLGRANTQNF
few TRBJ2-3 - TRBV6-7 TGTGGCCTTACAGGCAACCAGTATTTT CGLTGNQYF
few TRBJ1-1 - TRBV5-1 TGCGCCAGCAGCGTAAAAGGACCAGGGAACACTGAAGCTTTCTTT CASSVKGPGNTEAFF
many TRBJ2-2 - TRBV12-3/TRBV12-4 TGTGCCAGCAGTTTGGAAGGGCTAGGCACCGGGGAGCTGTTTTTT CASSLEGLGTGELFF
many TRBJ2-1 - TRBV20-1 TGCAGTGCTAGTGATCCAGCATATAGCAATGAGCAGTTCTTC CSASDPAYSNEQFF
many TRBJ1-6 TRBD1 TRBV7-9 TGTGCCAGCAGCCAGGGACAGGCCTGGGATTCACCCCTCCACTTT CASSQGQAWDSPLHF
few TRBJ2-5 TRBD2 TRBV12-3/TRBV12-4 TGTGCCAGCAAACTGATACCGGGAGGAAAAGAGACCCAGTACTTC CASKLIPGGKETQYF
many TRBJ2-1 TRBD2 TRBV5-1 TGCGCCAGCAGCTTGCTAGCGGGAGGGATTTCGAATGAGCAGTTCTTC CASSLLAGGISNEQFF
- TRBJ2-5 - TRBV7-9 TGTGCCAGCAGCTCAGGAGGGGGATCAGAGACCCAGTACTTC CASSSGGGSETQYF
few TRBJ1-4 - TRBV5-1 TGCGCCAGCAGCCCTGGACAGCCGGCAACTAATGAAAAACTGTTTTTT CASSPGQPATNEKLFF
- TRBJ2-3 TRBD2 TRBV2 TGTGCCAGCATAACCTCCGGGACTAGAGTGGGTGATACGCAGTATTTT CASITSGTRVGDTQYF
- TRBJ2-2 TRBD1 TRBV11-2 TGTGCCAGCAGCCTAGGAGGAGCAGGGGGTGGCACCACGAACACCGGGGAGCTGTTTTTT CASSLGGAGGGTTNTGELFF
few TRBJ1-6 - TRBV6-5 TGTGCCAGCAGTTACTCACCGCAAAGCTCCTATAATTCACCCCTCCACTTT CASSYSPQSSYNSPLHF
few TRBJ2-3 TRBD2 TRBV25-1 TGTGCCAGCAGTGAATACCGGACTAGCGGGGGGAGCACAGATACGCAGTATTTT CASSEYRTSGGSTDTQYF
- TRBJ2-1 - TRBV11-3 TGTGCCAGCAGCTTAGATACAGCGTATGCTGAGCAGTTCTTC CASSLDTAYAEQFF
few TRBJ2-1 - TRBV9 TGTGCCAGCAGCGTGGAACCGGGAGAGCAGTTCTTC CASSVEPGEQFF
few TRBJ2-1 - TRBV6-2/TRBV6-3 TGTGCCATCGGGCCACCGAGTCCCCAAACCACCGGATACAATGAGCAGTTCTTC CAIGPPSPQTTGYNEQFF
few TRBJ2-7 TRBD1 TRBV4-1 TGCGCCAGCAGCCAAGCCGGGACAGGGAGCAACGAGCAGTACTTC CASSQAGTGSNEQYF
- TRBJ2-3 - TRBV7-2 TGTGCCAGCAGCTTGACAGCGGCGCGGGCAGATACGCAGTATTTT CASSLTAARADTQYF